What follows are 5 T cell receptor beta chains derived from one specimen sequenced in a study of blood T cell repertoires in COVID-19. The data were produced by immunoSEQ multiplex PCR, yet TCRdb's version contains in-frame clones alone and is incomplete. The profile shows approximately 450,000 clones, 75% to 90% of them singletons. The source material was PBMCs or T cells enriched from blood (not recorded which). These receptors were taken from a man aged 25-40 years who had recovered from COVID-19.

The V and J genes are TRBV27 and TRBJ2-7; a weak D match, TRBD2 (5 bases). V was cut by 3 bases and J by 0 bases, with 6 bases left in between. Germline CDR1 reads MNHEY; CDR2 reads SMNVEV (reference sequence). The CDR3 totals 13 residues. The DNA for the CDR3 is TGTGCCAGCAGTTTCGACTACTCCTACGAGCAGTACTTC. Amino acid sequence: CASSFDYSYEQYF.

V gene TRBV27 combines with J gene TRBJ2-5; 14 positions agree with TRBD2. With 5 bases clipped from V and 5 bases from J, the junction kept 22 bases outside the gene matches. This CDR3 is 21 amino acids long. CDR1 is MNHEY, CDR2 SMNVEV, per germline (reference sequence). This CDR3 is CASSNEGLAGAFRVWWETQYF. In DNA, the CDR3 is TGTGCCAGCAGTAACGAGGGACTAGCGGGAGCTTTTAGGGTGTGGTGGGAGACCCAGTACTTC.

This chain links TRBV7-9 with TRBJ2-3; possible D gene TRBD2, 5 bases. CDR1 SEHNR and CDR2 FQNEAQ come from the germline V gene (reference sequence). V was pared by 1 base and J by 4 bases, with 9 bases between. This CDR3 is 14 amino acids long. This chain's CDR3 is CASSLEGASDTQYF. For the CDR3, the DNA is TGTGCCAGCAGCTTAGAGGGAGCATCAGATACGCAGTATTTT. The full variable domain, in which reference TRBV7-9 and TRBJ2-3 provide the parts outside the CDR3, is DTGVSQNPRHKITKRGQNVTFRCDPISEHNRLYWYRQTLGQGPEFLTYFQNEAQLEKSRLLSDRFSAERPKGSFSTLEIQRTEQGDSAMYLCASSLEGASDTQYFGPGTRLTVL.

In its sample, this clone was seen once. The chain has TRBV19 and TRBJ1-6; possible D gene TRBD1, 5 bases. Trimming removed 5 bases from V and 5 bases from J, with 10 bases in between. The CDR3 totals 14 residues. From germline, CDR1 is LNHDA and CDR2 SQIVND (reference sequence). CDR3 residues: CASSRRVDNSPLHF. For the CDR3, the DNA is TGTGCCAGTAGTCGCAGGGTGGATAATTCACCCCTCCACTTT.

The CDR3 protein is CASAIAGAETQYF. DNA for the CDR3: TGTGCCAGTGCTATAGCGGGAGCGGAGACCCAGTACTTC. The chain joins TRBV19 to TRBJ2-5; 9 positions agree with TRBD2. This CDR3 region has 13 residues. V was clipped by 8 bases and J by 5 bases; unmatched bases: 6. Germline V gene lookup returns CDR1 LNHDA and CDR2 SQIVND (reference sequence).